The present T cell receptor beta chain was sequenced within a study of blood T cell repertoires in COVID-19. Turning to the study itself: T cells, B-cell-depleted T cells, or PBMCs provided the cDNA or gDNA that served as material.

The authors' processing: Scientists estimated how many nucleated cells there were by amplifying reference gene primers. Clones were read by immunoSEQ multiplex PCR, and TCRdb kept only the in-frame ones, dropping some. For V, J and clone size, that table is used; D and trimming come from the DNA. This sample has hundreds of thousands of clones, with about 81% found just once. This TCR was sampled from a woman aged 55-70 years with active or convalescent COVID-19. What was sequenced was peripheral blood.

The CDR3 nucleotides are TGTGCCAGCAGCAATCAGGGAGGATTGGGTAGCTACACCTTC. This codes for CASSNQGGLGSYTF. The chain joins TRBV7-8 to TRBJ1-2; a weak D match, TRBD1 (5 bases). V was trimmed by 5 bases and J by 9 bases, leaving 19 bases between them. The CDR3 runs 14 residues. The germline CDR1 and CDR2 sequences are SGHVS and FQNEAQ.